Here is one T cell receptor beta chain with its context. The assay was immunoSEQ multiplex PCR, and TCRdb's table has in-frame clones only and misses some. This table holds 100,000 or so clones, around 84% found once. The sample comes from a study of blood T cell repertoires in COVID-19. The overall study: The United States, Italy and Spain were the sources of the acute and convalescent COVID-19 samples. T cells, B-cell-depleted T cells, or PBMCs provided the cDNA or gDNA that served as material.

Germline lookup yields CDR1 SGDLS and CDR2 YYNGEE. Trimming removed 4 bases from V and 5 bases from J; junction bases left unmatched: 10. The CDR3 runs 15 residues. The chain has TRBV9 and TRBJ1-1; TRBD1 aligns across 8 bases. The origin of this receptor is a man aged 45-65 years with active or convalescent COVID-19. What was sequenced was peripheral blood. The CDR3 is CASSLDRGPETEAFF. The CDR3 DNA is TGTGCCAGCAGCCTCGACAGGGGTCCCGAAACTGAAGCTTTCTTT.